This is a list of T cell receptor beta chains from one sample in a study of response to subunit inactivated influenza vaccine. TCRdb re-derived calls from the RT-PCR reads in MiXCR, one entry per CDR3 protein. The table includes roughly 700,000 distinct CDR3 sequences, more than 11% detected once. Here the sequenced sample was PBMCs from blood, taken roughly 2 weeks before vaccination. Receptor source: a man aged 45-60 years who received an inactivated influenza vaccine. The CDR3 runs from the conserved cysteine through the conserved F or W. The D gene is left open where the match is weak. Expanded clones are given a class, and other clones once, few, many or no size at all.

.,.,TRBJ2-2,TRBV7-3,TGTGCCAGCAGCTTAACTCCAGAAATCGGGGAGCTGTTTTTT,CASSLTPEIGELFF
.,.,TRBJ2-7,TRBV28,TGTGCCAGCAGTTCTCGGACCCATCCCTACGAGCAGTACTTC,CASSSRTHPYEQYF
.,.,TRBJ2-3,TRBV29-1,TGCAGCGTTACCCCGGGCCAGAGCACAGATACGCAGTATTTT,CSVTPGQSTDTQYF
.,TRBD2,TRBJ2-3,TRBV24-1,TGTGCCACCAGTGACCCTAGCGGAAACACAGATACGCAGTATTTT,CATSDPSGNTDTQYF
few,TRBD1,TRBJ1-5,TRBV18,TGTGCCAGCTCGCAGGGGACAGGGCCCCAGCCCCAGCATTTT,CASSQGTGPQPQHF
.,.,TRBJ2-3,TRBV12-3/TRBV12-4,TGTGCCAGCAGTTTAGAACCTTCAGCGGATACGCAGTATTTT,CASSLEPSADTQYF
.,TRBD2,TRBJ2-1,TRBV28,TGTGCCAGCAGTTTGATCGGGGGGGCAGGGAAGTTCTTC,CASSLIGGAGKFF
.,TRBD1,TRBJ2-1,TRBV11-2,TGTGCCAGCAGCACGGCGCCGGGACAGTACAATGAGCAGTTCTTC,CASSTAPGQYNEQFF
few,.,TRBJ2-3,TRBV5-4,TGTGCCAGCAGCCGCGGGGATGGGGATACGCAGTATTTT,CASSRGDGDTQYF
.,TRBD1,TRBJ1-1,TRBV20-1,TGCAGTGCTTTAGACAGGGAAGTAGGTGAAGCTTTCTTT,CSALDREVGEAFF
few,.,TRBJ1-1,TRBV5-1,TGCGCCAGCAGCTTGGGGAGCCAGAACACTGAAGCTTTCTTT,CASSLGSQNTEAFF
.,.,TRBJ2-7,TRBV7-2,TGTGCCAGCAGCTACACCGGGCCCCCCAACGAGCAGTACTTC,CASSYTGPPNEQYF
few,TRBD1,TRBJ2-2,TRBV7-8,TGTGCCAGCAGCTTACACAGGGGTTGGACCGGGGAGCTGTTTTTT,CASSLHRGWTGELFF
.,.,TRBJ1-5,TRBV2,TGTGCCAGCAGTGAAGCCCTCCAGGGCGATCAGCCCCAGCATTTT,CASSEALQGDQPQHF